Listed below are T cell receptor beta chains from one sample, sequenced in a study of T cells after yellow fever vaccination. TCRdb ran MiXCR on the 5' RACE reads and lists one entry per CDR3 protein. The sample includes about 350,000 distinct CDR3 sequences, 8.1% of them seen just once. The sample in question was PBMCs, obtained roughly seven weeks after the first yellow fever vaccination. These receptors came from a man between 18 and 29 years old who received the YFV17D yellow fever vaccine. The CDR3 runs from the conserved cysteine through the conserved F or W. The D gene is left open where the match is weak. Only some rows state a clone size, as once, few, many or a class for expanded clones.

J gene	V gene	D gene	clone size	CDR3 length	CDR3 DNA	CDR3 protein
TRBJ2-7	TRBV25-1	NA	NA	14	TGTGCCAGCAGTGAACAGAGTGACTCCTACGAGCAGTACTTC	CASSEQSDSYEQYF
TRBJ2-3	TRBV7-9	TRBD2	few	15	TGTGCCAGCAGCGCAGCGGGGAGGATCTCAGATACGCAGTATTTT	CASSAAGRISDTQYF
TRBJ1-2	TRBV12-3/TRBV12-4	NA	few	14	TGTGCCAGCAACCTCAGGGGACTGGGCTATGGCTACACCTTC	CASNLRGLGYGYTF
TRBJ1-2	TRBV28	NA	few	14	TGTGCCAGCCTTGTAGGGGGGGGGCTCTATGGCTACACCTTC	CASLVGGGLYGYTF
TRBJ2-1	TRBV7-2	TRBD2	few	16	TGTGCCAGCAGCTCCTCCTTAGCGGGGGGGCCGGGGGAGCAGTTCTTC	CASSSSLAGGPGEQFF
TRBJ2-2	TRBV23-1	NA	few	14	TGCGCCAGCAGTCGCGAGAACCTAACCGGGGAGCTGTTTTTT	CASSRENLTGELFF
TRBJ2-3	TRBV4-1	NA	NA	15	TGCGCCAGCAGCCAAGATGGGGTCCCTTCGGATACGCAGTATTTT	CASSQDGVPSDTQYF
TRBJ2-3	TRBV10-3	NA	NA	13	TGTGCCATCGGGGGTCCCCAAACTGATACGCAGTATTTT	CAIGGPQTDTQYF
TRBJ2-5	TRBV27	NA	few	12	TGTGCCAGCAGTGATTTGGGGCGGGCCCAGTACTTC	CASSDLGRAQYF
TRBJ1-2	TRBV4-1	NA	NA	16	TGCGCCAGCAGCCAAGATCCCTGGGCTTCTAACTATGGCTACACCTTC	CASSQDPWASNYGYTF
TRBJ1-6	TRBV4-1	NA	few	17	TGCGCCAGCAGCCAAGCCCGCGGCCCCTCCGATAATTCACCCCTCCACTTT	CASSQARGPSDNSPLHF
TRBJ1-5	TRBV12-3/TRBV12-4	NA	few	13	TGTGCCAGCAGTTTAGGCAGATGGGACCCCCAGCATTTT	CASSLGRWDPQHF
TRBJ2-7	TRBV5-1	TRBD1	NA	13	TGCGCCAGCAGCGAAGGGACAGTAGGCGAGCAGTACTTC	CASSEGTVGEQYF